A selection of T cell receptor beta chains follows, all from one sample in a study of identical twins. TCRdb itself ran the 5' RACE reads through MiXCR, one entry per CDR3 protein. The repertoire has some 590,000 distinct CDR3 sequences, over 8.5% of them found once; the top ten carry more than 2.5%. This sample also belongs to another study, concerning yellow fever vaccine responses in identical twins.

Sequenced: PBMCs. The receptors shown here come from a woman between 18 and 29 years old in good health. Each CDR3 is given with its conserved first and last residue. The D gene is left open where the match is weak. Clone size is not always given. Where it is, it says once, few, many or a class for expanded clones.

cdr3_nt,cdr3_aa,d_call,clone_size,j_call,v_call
TGTGCCACCAGTGATATTCCCGCGGTGGGCGAGAGAGAGACCCAGTACTTC,CATSDIPAVGERETQYF,NA,NA,TRBJ2-5,TRBV24-1
TGTGCCAGCAGCTATACGGGGGGAGAGACCCAGTACTTC,CASSYTGGETQYF,TRBD2,NA,TRBJ2-5,TRBV7-9
TGTGCCAGCAGTAAACTAGGTGGGACTTCCAGCTCTGGGGCCAACGTCCTGACTTTC,CASSKLGGTSSSGANVLTF,NA,few,TRBJ2-6,TRBV27
TGTGCCAGCAGGAGCCAGGGGGCGTTCGGGGAGCTGTTTTTT,CASRSQGAFGELFF,TRBD1,many,TRBJ2-2,TRBV28
TGTGCCAGCAGCTGGACAGGGGGCTCTAAAACTGAAGCTTTCTTT,CASSWTGGSKTEAFF,TRBD1,few,TRBJ1-1,TRBV7-3
TGTGCCAGCGCCGCTAGCGGGACGGCTCGAGATACGCAGTATTTT,CASAASGTARDTQYF,TRBD2,NA,TRBJ2-3,TRBV28
TGTGCCAGCAGTTCGGACAGGGGTTGGTCCGAGCAGTACTTC,CASSSDRGWSEQYF,TRBD1,NA,TRBJ2-7,TRBV27
TGCAGTGCTAGAGATATGGGAATTGCGACAGATACGCAGTATTTT,CSARDMGIATDTQYF,NA,many,TRBJ2-3,TRBV20-1
TGTGCCAGCAGTTGGGGACAGGGCGCTGTTTTACCCGGGACTCAATCCCCCTACAATGAGCAGTTCTTC,CASSWGQGAVLPGTQSPYNEQFF,TRBD1,few,TRBJ2-1,TRBV6-6
TGTGCCAGCAGTTTAAGGGCCAGCGAGAATGAGCAGTTCTTC,CASSLRASENEQFF,NA,NA,TRBJ2-1,TRBV12-3/TRBV12-4
TGCAGCGCCTCAGGGGCCAGCACAGATACGCAGTATTTT,CSASGASTDTQYF,NA,many,TRBJ2-3,TRBV29-1
TGCGCCAGCAGCCCGGGTACAGGGGACTATGGCTACACCTTC,CASSPGTGDYGYTF,TRBD1,many,TRBJ1-2,TRBV4-3
NA,CASSSSAGSLQETQYF,NA,few,TRBJ2-5,TRBV28
TGTGCCTGGAGTGTACCAGGGGGCCGCAATGAGCAGTTCTTC,CAWSVPGGRNEQFF,TRBD1,few,TRBJ2-1,TRBV30
TGTGCCATCAGTGAGCAGCCGACGGGGCTCTACGAGCAGTACTTC,CAISEQPTGLYEQYF,NA,NA,TRBJ2-7,TRBV10-3
TGCGCCAGCAGCTTGGGACTAGCTACAGTGGGGTACGAGCAGTACTTC,CASSLGLATVGYEQYF,TRBD2,few,TRBJ2-7,TRBV5-1
TGCAGTGCTAGATCAACTAGCGGGAGGGCCGGTGAGCAGTTCTTC,CSARSTSGRAGEQFF,TRBD2,few,TRBJ2-1,TRBV20-1